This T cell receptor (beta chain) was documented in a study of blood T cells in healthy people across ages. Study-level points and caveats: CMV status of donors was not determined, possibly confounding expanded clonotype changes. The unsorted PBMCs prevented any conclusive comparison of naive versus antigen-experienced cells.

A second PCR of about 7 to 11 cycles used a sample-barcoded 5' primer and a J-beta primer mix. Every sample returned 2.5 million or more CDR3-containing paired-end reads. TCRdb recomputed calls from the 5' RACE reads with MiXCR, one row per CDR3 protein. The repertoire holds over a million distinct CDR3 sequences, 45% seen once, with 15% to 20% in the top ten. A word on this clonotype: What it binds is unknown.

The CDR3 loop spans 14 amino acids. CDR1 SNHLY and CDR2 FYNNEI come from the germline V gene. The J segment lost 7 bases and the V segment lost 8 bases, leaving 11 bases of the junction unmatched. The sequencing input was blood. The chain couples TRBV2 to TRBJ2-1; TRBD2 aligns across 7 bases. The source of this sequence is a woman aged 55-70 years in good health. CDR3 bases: TGTGCCAGCGGGGAAGGGCTTAGCGGGAATGAGCAGTTCTTC. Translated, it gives CASGEGLSGNEQFF. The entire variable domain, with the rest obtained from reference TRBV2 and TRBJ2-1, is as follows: EPEVTQTPSHQVTQMGQEVILRCVPISNHLYFYWYRQILGQKVEFLVSFYNNEISEKSEIFDDQFSVERPDGSNFTLKIRSTKLEDSAMYFCASGEGLSGNEQFFGPGTRLTVL.